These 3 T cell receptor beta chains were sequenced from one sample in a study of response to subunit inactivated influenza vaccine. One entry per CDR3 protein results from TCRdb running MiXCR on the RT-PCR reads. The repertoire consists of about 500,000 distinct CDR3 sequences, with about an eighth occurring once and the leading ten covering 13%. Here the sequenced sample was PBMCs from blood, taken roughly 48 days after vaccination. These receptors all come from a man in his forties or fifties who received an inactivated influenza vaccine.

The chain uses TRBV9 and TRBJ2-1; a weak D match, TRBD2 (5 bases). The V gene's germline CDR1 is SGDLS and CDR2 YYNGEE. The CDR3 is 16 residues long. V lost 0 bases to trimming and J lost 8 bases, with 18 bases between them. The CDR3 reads CASSVAAGSGLDEQFF. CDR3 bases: TGTGCCAGCAGCGTAGCGGCAGGCTCGGGATTGGATGAGCAGTTCTTC.

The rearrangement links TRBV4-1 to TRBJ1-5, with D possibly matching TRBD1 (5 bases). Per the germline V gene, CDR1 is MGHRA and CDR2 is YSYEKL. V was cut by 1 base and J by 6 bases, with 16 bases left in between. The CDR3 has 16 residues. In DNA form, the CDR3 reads TGCGCCAGCAGCCAAGCGGTTGGGGACGTCATTCAGCCCCAGCATTTT. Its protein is CASSQAVGDVIQPQHF.

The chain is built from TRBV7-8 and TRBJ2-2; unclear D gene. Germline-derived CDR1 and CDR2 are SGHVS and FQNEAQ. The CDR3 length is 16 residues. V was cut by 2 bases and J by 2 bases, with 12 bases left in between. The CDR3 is CASSLIGGPNTGELFF. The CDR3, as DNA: TGTGCCAGCAGCTTAATCGGCGGCCCTAACACCGGGGAGCTGTTTTTT.